The following is a TCR beta chain sequence with its context. This sample was taken from a study of shared clonotypes between healthy human individuals. The CDR3 is 13 residues long. V shed 7 bases and J 6 bases; nucleotides not matched to a gene: 9. Germline V gene data show CDR1 as SGHRS and CDR2 as YFSETQ. Clones were sequenced by immunoSEQ multiplex PCR, and TCRdb holds only the in-frame ones, with some missing. The data show a few million clones, roughly 93% seen once. The receptor comes from a young man in good health. Some clones in this sample may be carry-over from other donors' samples. The sample taken for sequencing was naive CD4+ T cells from PBMCs. Subset noted: CD45RA+ positively selected. The chain is built from TRBV5-1 and TRBJ1-2; 7 bases are a match to TRBD1. The CDR3 reads CASSVFGTDGYTF. The CDR3 nucleotides read TGCGCCAGCTCCGTCTTCGGGACAGATGGCTACACCTTC. Full variable domain (missing parts from reference TRBV5-1 and TRBJ1-2): KAGVTQTPRYLIKTRGQQVTLSCSPISGHRSVSWYQQTPGQGLQFLFEYFSETQRNKGNFPGRFSGRQFSNSRSEMNVSTLELGDSALYLCASSVFGTDGYTFGSGTRLTVV.